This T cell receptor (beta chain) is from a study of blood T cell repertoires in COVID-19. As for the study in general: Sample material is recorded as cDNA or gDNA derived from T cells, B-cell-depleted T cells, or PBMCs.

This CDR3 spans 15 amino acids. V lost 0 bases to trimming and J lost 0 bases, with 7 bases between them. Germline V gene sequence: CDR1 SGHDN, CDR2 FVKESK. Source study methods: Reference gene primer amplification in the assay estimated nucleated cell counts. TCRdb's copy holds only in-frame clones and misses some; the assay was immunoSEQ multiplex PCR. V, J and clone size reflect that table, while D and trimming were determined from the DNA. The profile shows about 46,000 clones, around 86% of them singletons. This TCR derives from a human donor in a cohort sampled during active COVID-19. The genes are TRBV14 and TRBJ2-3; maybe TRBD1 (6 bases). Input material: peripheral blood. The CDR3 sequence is CASSQEGASTDTQYF. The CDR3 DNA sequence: TGTGCCAGCAGCCAAGAGGGGGCCAGCACAGATACGCAGTATTTT.